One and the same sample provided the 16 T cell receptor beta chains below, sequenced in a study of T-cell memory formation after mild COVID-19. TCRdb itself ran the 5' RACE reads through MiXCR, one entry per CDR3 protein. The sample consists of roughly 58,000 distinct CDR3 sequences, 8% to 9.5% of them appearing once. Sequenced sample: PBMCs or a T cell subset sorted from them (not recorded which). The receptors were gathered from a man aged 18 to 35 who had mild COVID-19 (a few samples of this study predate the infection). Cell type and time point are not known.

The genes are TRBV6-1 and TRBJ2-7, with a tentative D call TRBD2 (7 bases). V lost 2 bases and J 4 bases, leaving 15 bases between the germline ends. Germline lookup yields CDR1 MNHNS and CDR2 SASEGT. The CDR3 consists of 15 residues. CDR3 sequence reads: CASSERGGRGYEQYF. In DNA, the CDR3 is TGTGCCAGCAGTGAAAGGGGGGGCCGGGGATACGAGCAGTACTTC.

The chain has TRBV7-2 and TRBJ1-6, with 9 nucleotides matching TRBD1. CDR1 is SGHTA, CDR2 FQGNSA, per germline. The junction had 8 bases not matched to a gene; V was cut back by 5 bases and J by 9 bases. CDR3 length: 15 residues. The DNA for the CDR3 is TGTGCCAGCAGCCGCCGGACAGGGGACGGTTCACCCCTCCACTTT. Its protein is CASSRRTGDGSPLHF.

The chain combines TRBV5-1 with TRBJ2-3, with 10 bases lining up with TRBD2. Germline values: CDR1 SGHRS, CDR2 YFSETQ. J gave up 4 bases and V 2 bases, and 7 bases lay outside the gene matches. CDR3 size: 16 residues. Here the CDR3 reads CASSLSSSGGSDTQYF. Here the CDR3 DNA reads TGCGCCAGCAGCTTAAGCTCTAGCGGGGGCTCAGATACGCAGTATTTT.

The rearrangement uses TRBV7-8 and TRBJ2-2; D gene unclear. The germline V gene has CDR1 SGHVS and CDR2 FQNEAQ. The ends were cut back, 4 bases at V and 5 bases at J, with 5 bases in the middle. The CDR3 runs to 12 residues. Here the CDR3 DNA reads TGTGCCAGCAGCTCAGATACCGGGGAGCTGTTTTTT. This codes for CASSSDTGELFF.

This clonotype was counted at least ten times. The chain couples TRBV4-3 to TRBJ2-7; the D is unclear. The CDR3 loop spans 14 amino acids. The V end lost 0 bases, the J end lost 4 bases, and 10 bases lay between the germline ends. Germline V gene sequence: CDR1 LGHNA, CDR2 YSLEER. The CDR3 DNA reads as TGCGCCAGCAGCCAAGATCTGGGTGTTTACGAGCAGTACTTC. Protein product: CASSQDLGVYEQYF.

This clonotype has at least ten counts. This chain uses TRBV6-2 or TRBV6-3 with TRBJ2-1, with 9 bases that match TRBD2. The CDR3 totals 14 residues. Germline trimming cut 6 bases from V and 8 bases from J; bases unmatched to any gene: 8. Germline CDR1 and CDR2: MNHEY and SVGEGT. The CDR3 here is CASRRAGGSHEQFF. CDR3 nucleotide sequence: TGTGCCAGCAGACGAGCGGGGGGTAGCCATGAGCAGTTCTTC.

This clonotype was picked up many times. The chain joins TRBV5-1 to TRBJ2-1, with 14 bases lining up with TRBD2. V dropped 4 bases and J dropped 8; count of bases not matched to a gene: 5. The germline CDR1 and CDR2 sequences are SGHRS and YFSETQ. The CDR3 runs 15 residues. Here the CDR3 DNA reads TGCGCCAGCAGCCCGGGACTAGCGGGGGTGGATGAGCAGTTCTTC. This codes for CASSPGLAGVDEQFF.

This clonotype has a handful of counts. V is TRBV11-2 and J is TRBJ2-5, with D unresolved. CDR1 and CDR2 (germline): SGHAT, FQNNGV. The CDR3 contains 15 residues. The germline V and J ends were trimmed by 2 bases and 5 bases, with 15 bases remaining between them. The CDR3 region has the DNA TGTGCCAGCAGCTTATTTGGCAGGTCCGGCGAGACCCAGTACTTC. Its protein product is CASSLFGRSGETQYF.

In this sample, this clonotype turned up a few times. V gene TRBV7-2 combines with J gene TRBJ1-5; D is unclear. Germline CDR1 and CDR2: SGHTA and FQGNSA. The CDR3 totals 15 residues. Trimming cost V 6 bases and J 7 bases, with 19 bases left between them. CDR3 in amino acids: CASSPEGRPRQPQHF. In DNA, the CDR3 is TGTGCCAGCAGTCCGGAGGGCAGGCCAAGGCAGCCCCAGCATTTT.

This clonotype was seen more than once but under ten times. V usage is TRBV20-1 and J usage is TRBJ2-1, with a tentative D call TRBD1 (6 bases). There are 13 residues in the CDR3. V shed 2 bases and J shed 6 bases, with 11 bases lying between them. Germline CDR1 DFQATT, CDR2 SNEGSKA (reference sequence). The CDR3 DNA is TGCAGTGCTAGACGCACAGGGATCAATGAGCAGTTCTTC. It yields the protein CSARRTGINEQFF.

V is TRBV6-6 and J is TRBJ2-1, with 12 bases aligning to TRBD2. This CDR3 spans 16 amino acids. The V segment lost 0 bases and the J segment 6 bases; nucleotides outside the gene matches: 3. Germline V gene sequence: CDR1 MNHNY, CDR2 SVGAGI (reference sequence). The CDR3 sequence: CASSYSASGGANEQFF. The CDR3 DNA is TGTGCCAGCAGTTACTCGGCTAGCGGGGGGGCCAATGAGCAGTTCTTC.

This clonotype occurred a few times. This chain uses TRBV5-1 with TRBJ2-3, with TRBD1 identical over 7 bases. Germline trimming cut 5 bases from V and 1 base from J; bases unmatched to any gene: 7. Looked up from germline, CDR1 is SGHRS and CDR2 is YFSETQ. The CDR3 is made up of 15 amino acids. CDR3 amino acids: CASRAGTVGTDTQYF. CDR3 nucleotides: TGCGCCAGCAGGGCCGGGACAGTGGGCACAGATACGCAGTATTTT.

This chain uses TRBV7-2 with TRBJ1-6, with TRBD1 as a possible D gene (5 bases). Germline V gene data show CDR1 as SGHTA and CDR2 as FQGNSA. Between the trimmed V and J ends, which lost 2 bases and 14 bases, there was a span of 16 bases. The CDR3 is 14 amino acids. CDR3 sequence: CASSLRTRDGALHF. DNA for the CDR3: TGTGCCAGCAGCTTAAGGACACGGGACGGGGCCCTCCACTTT.

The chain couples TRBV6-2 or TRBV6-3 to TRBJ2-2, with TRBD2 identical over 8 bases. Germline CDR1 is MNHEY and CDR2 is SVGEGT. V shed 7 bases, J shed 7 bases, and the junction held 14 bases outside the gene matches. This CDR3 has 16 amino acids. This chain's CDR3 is CASTTFRGGRDGELFF. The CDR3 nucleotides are TGTGCCAGCACCACCTTTCGGGGGGGCCGAGACGGGGAGCTGTTTTTT.

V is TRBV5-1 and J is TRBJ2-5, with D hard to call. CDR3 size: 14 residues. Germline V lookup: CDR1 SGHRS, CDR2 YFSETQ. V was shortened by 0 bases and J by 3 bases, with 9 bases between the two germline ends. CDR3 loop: CASSLGLGKETQYF. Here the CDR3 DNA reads TGCGCCAGCAGCTTGGGACTCGGAAAAGAGACCCAGTACTTC.

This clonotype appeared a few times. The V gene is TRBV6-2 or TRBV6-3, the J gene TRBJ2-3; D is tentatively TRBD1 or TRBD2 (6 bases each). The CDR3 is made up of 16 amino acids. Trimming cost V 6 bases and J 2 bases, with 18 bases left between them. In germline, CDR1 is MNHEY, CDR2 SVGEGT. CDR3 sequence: CASSSPVGGFTDTQYF. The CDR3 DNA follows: TGTGCCAGCAGCTCCCCCGTGGGGGGCTTCACAGATACGCAGTATTTT.